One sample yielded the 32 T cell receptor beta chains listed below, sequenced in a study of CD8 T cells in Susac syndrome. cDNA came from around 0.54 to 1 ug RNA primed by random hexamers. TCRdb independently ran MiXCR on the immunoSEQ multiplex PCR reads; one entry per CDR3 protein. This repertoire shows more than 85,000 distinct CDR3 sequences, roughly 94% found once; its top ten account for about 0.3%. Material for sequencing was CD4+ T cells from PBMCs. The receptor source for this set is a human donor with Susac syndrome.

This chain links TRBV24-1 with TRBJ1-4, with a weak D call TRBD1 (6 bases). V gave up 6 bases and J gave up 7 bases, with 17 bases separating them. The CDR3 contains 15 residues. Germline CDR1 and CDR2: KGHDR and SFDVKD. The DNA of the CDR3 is TGTGCCACCAGTCCGGAGGGGGATAGGGGTGAAAAACTGTTTTTT. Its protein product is CATSPEGDRGEKLFF.

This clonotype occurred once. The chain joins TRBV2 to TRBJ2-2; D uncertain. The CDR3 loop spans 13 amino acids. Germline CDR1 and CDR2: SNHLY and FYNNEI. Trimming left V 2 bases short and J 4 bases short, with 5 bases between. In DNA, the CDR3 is TGTGCCAGCAGTGAAATAGTCACCGGGGAGCTGTTTTTT. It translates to CASSEIVTGELFF.

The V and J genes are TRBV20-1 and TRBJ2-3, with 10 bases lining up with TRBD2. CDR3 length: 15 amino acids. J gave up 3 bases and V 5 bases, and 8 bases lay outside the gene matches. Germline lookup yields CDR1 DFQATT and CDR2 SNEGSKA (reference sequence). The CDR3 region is CSALSGGFRTDTQYF. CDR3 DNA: TGCAGTGCTCTTAGCGGGGGGTTTAGGACAGATACGCAGTATTTT.

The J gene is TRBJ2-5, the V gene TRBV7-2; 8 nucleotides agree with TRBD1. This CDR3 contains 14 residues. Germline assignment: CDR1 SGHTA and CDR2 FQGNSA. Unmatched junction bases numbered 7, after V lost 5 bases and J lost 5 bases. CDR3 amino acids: CASSTDRGDETQYF. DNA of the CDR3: TGTGCCAGCAGCACCGACAGGGGAGACGAGACCCAGTACTTC.

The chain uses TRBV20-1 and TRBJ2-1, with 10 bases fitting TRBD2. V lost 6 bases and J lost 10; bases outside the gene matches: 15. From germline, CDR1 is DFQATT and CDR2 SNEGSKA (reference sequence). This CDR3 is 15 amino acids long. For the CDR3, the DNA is TGCAGTGCCGCTACCTCACTAGCGGGGCGTATCGAGCAGTTCTTC. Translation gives CSAATSLAGRIEQFF.

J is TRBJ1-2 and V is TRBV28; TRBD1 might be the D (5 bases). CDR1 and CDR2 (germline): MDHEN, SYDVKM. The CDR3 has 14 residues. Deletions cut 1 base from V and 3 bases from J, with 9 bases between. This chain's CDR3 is CASSLFQGDYGYTF. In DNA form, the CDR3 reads TGTGCCAGCAGTTTATTCCAGGGTGACTATGGCTACACCTTC.

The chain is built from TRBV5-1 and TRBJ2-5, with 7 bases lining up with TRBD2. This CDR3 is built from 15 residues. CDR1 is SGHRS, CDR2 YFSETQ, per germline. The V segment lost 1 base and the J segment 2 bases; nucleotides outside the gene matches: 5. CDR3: CASSLNRDYQETQYF. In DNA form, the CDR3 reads TGCGCCAGCAGCTTGAACCGGGACTATCAAGAGACCCAGTACTTC. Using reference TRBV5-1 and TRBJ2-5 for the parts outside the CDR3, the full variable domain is KAGVTQTPRYLIKTRGQQVTLSCSPISGHRSVSWYQQTPGQGLQFLFEYFSETQRNKGNFPGRFSGRQFSNSRSEMNVSTLELGDSALYLCASSLNRDYQETQYFGPGTRLLVL.

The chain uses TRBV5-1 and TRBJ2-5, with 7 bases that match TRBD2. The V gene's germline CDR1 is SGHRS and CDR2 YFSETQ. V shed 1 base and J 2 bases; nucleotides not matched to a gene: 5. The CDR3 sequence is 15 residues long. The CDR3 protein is CASSLRGLPQETQYF. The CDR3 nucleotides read TGCGCCAGCAGCTTGAGGGGACTACCTCAAGAGACCCAGTACTTC.

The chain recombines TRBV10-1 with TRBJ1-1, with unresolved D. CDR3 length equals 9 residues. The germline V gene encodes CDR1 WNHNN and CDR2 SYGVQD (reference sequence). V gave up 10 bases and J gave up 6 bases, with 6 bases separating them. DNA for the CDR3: TGCGCCACCAAAGCTGAAGCTTTCTTT. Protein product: CATKAEAFF.

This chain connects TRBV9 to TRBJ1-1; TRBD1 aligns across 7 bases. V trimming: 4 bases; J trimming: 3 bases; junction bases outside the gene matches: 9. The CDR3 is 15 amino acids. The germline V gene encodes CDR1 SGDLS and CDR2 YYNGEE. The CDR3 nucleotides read TGTGCCAGCAGCATCCATCCCGACAGGGACACTGAAGCTTTCTTT. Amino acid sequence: CASSIHPDRDTEAFF. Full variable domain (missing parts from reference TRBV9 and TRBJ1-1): DSGVTQTPKHLITATGQRVTLRCSPRSGDLSVYWYQQSLDQGLQFLIQYYNGEERAKGNILERFSAQQFPDLHSELNLSSLELGDSALYFCASSIHPDRDTEAFFGQGTRLTVV.

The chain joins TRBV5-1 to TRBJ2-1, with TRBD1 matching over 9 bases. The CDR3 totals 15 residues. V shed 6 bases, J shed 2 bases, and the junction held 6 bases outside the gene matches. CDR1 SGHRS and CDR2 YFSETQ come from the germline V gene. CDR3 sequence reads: CASNQQGAAYNEQFF. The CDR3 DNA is TGCGCCAGCAACCAACAGGGGGCCGCCTACAATGAGCAGTTCTTC.

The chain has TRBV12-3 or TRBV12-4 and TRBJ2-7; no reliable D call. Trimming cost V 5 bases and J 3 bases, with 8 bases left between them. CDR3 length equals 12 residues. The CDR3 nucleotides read TGTGCCAGCAGTAGGGCCCTCTACGAGCAGTACTTC. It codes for CASSRALYEQYF.

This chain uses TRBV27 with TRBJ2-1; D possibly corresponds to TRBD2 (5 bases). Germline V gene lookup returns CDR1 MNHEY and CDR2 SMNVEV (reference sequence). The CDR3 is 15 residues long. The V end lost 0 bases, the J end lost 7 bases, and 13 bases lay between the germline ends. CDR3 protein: CASSLSAGRRNEQFF. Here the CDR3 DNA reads TGTGCCAGCAGTTTATCTGCGGGTAGACGGAATGAGCAGTTCTTC.

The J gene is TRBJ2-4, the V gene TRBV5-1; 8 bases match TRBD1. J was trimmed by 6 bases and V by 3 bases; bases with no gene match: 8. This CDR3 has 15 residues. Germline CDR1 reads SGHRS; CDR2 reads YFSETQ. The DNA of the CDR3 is TGCGCCAGCAGCTACGGACAGGGAATGTCAAACATTCAGTACTTC. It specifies CASSYGQGMSNIQYF.

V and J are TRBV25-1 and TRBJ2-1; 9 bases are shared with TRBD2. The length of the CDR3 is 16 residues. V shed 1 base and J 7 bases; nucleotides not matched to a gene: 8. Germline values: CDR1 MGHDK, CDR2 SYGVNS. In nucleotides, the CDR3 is TGTGCCAGCAGTGAATTCCAGCGGGGGGTCTTAAATGAGCAGTTCTTC. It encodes CASSEFQRGVLNEQFF. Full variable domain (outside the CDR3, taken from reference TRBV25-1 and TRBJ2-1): EADIYQTPRYLVIGTGKKITLECSQTMGHDKMYWYQQDPGMELHLIHYSYGVNSTEKGDLSSESTVSRIRTEHFPLTLESARPSHTSQYLCASSEFQRGVLNEQFFGPGTRLTVL.

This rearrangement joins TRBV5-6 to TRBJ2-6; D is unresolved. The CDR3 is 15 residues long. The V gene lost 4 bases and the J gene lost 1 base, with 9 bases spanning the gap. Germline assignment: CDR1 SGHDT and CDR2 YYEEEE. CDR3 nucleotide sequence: TGTGCCAGCAGCGAAGGACCGTCTGGGGCCAACGTCCTGACTTTC. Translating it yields CASSEGPSGANVLTF. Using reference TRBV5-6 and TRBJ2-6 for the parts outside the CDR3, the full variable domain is DAGVTQSPTHLIKTRGQQVTLRCSPKSGHDTVSWYQQALGQGPQFIFQYYEEEERQRGNFPDRFSGHQFPNYSSELNVNALLLGDSALYLCASSEGPSGANVLTFGAGSRLTVL.

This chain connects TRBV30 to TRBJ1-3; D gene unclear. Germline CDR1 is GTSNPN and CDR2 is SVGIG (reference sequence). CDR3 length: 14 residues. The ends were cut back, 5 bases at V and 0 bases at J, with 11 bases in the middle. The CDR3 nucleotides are TGTGCCTGGGACCCGGGCTACTCTGGAAACACCATATATTTT. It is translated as CAWDPGYSGNTIYF.

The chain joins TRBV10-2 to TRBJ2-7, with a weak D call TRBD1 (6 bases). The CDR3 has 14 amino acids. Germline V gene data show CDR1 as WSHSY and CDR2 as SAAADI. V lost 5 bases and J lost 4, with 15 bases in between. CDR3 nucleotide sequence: TGCGCCAGCAGTCTGCAGGGGCGCTTTTACGAGCAGTACTTC. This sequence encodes CASSLQGRFYEQYF.

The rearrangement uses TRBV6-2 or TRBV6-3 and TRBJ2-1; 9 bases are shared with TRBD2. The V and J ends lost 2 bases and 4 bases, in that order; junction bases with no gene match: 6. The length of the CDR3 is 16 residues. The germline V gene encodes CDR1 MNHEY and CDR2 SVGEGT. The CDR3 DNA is TGTGCCAGCAGTTACAAAGTGACTAGCGGATACAATGAGCAGTTCTTC. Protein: CASSYKVTSGYNEQFF.

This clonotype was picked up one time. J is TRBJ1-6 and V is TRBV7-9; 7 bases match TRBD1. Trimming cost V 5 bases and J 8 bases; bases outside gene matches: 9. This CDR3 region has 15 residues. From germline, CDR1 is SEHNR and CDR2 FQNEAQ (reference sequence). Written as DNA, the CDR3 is TGTGCCAGCAGCCAACAGGGGTCCCGTCATTCACCCCTCCACTTT. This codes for CASSQQGSRHSPLHF.

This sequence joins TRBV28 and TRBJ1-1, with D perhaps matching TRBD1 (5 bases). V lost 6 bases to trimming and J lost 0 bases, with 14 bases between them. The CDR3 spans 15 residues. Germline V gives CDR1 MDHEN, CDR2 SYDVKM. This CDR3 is CASRAGQDMNTEAFF. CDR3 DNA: TGTGCCAGCAGGGCTGGACAAGATATGAACACTGAAGCTTTCTTT.

The CDR3 DNA sequence: TGCAGTGCTTACCGGGCCTCTCAGGGGGATGAGCAGTTCTTC. Translating gives CSAYRASQGDEQFF. The chain carries TRBV20-1 and TRBJ2-1; 7 nucleotides line up with TRBD1. The CDR3 loop spans 14 amino acids. The germline V gene has CDR1 DFQATT and CDR2 SNEGSKA (reference sequence). Unmatched junction bases numbered 12, after V lost 5 bases and J lost 8 bases.

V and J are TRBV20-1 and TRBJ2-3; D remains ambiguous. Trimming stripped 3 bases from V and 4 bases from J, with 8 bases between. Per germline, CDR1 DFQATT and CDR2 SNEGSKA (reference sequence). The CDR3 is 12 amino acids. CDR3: CSASLVSDTQYF. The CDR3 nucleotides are TGCAGTGCTAGTTTAGTCTCAGATACGCAGTATTTT.

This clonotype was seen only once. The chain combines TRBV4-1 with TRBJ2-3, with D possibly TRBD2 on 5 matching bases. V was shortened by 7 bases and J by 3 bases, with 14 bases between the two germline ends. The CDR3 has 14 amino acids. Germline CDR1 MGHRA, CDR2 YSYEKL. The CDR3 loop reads CASTSASNTDTQYF. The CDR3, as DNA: TGCGCCAGCACATCGGCTAGCAATACAGATACGCAGTATTTT.

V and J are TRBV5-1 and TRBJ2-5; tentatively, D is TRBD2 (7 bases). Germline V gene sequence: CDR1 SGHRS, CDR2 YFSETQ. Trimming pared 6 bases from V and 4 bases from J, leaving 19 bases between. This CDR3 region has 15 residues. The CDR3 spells CASTRGASIVETQYF. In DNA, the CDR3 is TGCGCCAGCACCCGGGGGGCCAGTATCGTAGAGACCCAGTACTTC.

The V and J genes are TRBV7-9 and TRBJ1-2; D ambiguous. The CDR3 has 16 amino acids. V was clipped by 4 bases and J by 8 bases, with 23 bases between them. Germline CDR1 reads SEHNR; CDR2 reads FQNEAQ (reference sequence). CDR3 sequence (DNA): TGTGCCAGCAGCTCCCAGAGTCAGGCTCAACCGGAGGGCTACACCTTC. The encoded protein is CASSSQSQAQPEGYTF.

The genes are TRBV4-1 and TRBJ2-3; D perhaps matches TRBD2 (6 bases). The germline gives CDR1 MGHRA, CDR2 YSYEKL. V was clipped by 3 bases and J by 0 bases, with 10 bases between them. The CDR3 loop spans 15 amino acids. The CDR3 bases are TGCGCCAGCAGCCAGGGACTGGGTAGCACAGATACGCAGTATTTT. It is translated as CASSQGLGSTDTQYF.

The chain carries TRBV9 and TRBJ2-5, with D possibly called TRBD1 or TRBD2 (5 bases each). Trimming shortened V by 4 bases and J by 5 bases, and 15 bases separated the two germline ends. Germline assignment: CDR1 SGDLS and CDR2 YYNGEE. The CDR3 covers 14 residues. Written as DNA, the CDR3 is TGTGCCAGCAGCTTGGGGCTAGCTAGGGAGACCCAGTACTTC. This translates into CASSLGLARETQYF.

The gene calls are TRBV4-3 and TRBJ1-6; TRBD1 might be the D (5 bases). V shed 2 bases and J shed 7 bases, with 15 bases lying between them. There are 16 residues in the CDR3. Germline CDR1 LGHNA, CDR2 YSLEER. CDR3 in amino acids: CASSQSPGTENSPLHF. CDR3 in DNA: TGCGCCAGCAGCCAATCCCCCGGGACGGAAAATTCACCCCTCCACTTT.

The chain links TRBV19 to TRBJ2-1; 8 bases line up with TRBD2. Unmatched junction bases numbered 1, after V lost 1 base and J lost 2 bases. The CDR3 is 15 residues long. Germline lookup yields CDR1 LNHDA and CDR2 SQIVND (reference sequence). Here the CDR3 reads CASSIVSGTYNEQFF. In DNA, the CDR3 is TGTGCCAGTAGTATAGTTAGCGGGACCTACAATGAGCAGTTCTTC.

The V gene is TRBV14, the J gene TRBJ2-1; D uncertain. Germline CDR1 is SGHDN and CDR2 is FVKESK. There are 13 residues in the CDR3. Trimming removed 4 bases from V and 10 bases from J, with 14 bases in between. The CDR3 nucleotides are TGTGCCAGCAGCCCCTCGGGCTTCAGGGAGCAGTTCTTC. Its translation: CASSPSGFREQFF.

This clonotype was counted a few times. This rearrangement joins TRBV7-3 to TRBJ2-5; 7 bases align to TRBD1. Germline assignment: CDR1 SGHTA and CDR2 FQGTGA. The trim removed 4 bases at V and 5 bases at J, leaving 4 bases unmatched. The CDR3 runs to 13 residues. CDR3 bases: TGTGCCAGCAGCTCCCACAGGGGTGAGACCCAGTACTTC. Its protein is CASSSHRGETQYF.